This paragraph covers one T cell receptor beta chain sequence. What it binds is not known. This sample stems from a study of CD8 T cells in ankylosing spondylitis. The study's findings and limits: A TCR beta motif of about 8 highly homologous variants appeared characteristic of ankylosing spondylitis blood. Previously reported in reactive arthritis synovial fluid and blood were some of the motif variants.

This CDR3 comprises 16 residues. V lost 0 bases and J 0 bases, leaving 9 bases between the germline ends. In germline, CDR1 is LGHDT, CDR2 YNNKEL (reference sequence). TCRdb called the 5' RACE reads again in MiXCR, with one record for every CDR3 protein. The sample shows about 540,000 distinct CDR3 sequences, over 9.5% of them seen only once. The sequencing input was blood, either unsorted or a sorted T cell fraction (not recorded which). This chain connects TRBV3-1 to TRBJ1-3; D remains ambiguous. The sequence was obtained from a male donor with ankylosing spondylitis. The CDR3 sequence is CASSQDTGTSGNTIYF. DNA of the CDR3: TGTGCCAGCAGCCAAGATACGGGTACCTCTGGAAACACCATATATTTT. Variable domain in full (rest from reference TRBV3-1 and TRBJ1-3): DTAVSQTPKYLVTQMGNDKSIKCEQNLGHDTMYWYKQDSKKFLKIMFSYNNKELIINETVPNRFSPKSPDKAHLNLHINSLELGDSAVYFCASSQDTGTSGNTIYFGEGSWLTVV.